The TCR beta chain described here comes from a study of glioma-infiltrating T cells after dendritic cell vaccination. Study-level background: Monocyte-derived dendritic cells, cultured approximately 7 days with IL-4 and GM-CSF, were pulsed with autologous tumor lysate.

Study observations and caveats: Higher TCR clonality did not directly relate to longer survival.

Of note for this clone: The antigen is not known.

The CDR3 covers 16 residues. J lost 5 bases, V lost 4 bases, and 11 bases had no gene match. Germline V lookup: CDR1 ENHRY, CDR2 SYGVKD. As for time point: after dendritic cell vaccination, including at tumor progression/relapse. Blood PBMC samples: pre-vaccination, two weeks post third vaccination, and at tumor progression. Primers: 60 V beta forward and 13 J beta reverse. Assay: immunoSEQ multiplex PCR; the TCRdb copy retains only in-frame clones and omits some. Seen here are 75,000 to 85,000 clones, roughly 87% observed once, and the top ten hold around 2.1%. J is TRBJ2-1 and V is TRBV10-3; 7 positions match TRBD2. The source was blood, collected after dendritic cell vaccination. This clonotype was sampled from a human donor with glioblastoma. The CDR3 sequence: CAISAVSGGPDNEQFF. DNA for the CDR3: TGTGCCATCAGTGCGGTGTCGGGAGGTCCTGACAATGAGCAGTTCTTC.